The T cell receptor beta chain described here comes from a study of OX40 agonist ivuxolimab in advanced cancers. The study in broad terms: Ivuxolimab was an agonistic, fully human IgG2 monoclonal antibody directed against OX40 (CD134), a costimulatory receptor. Intravenous ivuxolimab was administered to patients every 2 weeks at six dose levels: 0.01, 0.1, 0.3, 1.5, 3 and 10 mg/kg. Of the roughly 53 patients in dose escalation, about 20 had hepatocellular carcinoma, about 15 had melanoma, 9 had renal cell carcinoma and 9 had head and neck cancer. In the dose-escalation cohort, 82.7% of patients were male, and the mean age was roughly 60 years, with a range of 23 to 79. Prior anti-PD-1, anti-PD-L1 or anti-CTLA-4 therapy was permitted, and checkpoint inhibitors had been received by more than 35% of dose-escalation patients. Partial responses occurred in three dose-escalation patients, of whom one had hepatocellular carcinoma and two had cutaneous melanoma. Peripheral TCRbeta sequencing was intended to test whether TCR sequence diversity was altered and clonal T-cell expansion was caused by ivuxolimab. The paper describes the monotherapy dose-escalation part (N of about 54 patients) of the phase I trial of ivuxolimab.

A word on this clone: Its antigen specificity is not known. The sample holds no much larger clone one base away, and base qualities are not on file.

To sequence the TCRbeta CDR3 region, genomic DNA was isolated from the sorted cells. TCRbeta CDR3 regions were sequenced using the immunoSEQ Assay. TCRdb's version of the immuneACCESS table is confined to in-frame rearrangements and falls short of the full clone set. An unresolved V gene accounts for under half of the shortfall where checked; the remainder is of unknown origin. The sample table records 40,000 to 60,000 clones; about 85% of these occur just once. The ten largest clones capture roughly 22% of the sample. The trial excluded patients who had a history of autoimmune disease or who were on systemic immunosuppression. Peripheral blood for TCR sequencing was drawn from every dose cohort at baseline, at cycle 4 day 1 and at cycle 7 day 1. The samples were drawn from a first-in-human, open-label, multicenter phase I dose-escalation trial of ivuxolimab. Adults with locally advanced or metastatic melanoma, renal cell carcinoma, hepatocellular carcinoma or head and neck squamous cell carcinoma were enrolled in the trial. Before TCR sequencing, CD4+ T cells and CD8+ T cells from peripheral blood were sorted into separate populations.

Overall study results and their limits: Partial responders in the 0.1-3.0 mg/kg groups had among the lowest normalized peripheral clonal expansion, especially among CD8+ T cells. At doses from 0.1 to 3.0 mg/kg, clonal expansion was seen in both CD4+ and CD8+ blood T cells between baseline and week 6. After ivuxolimab, CD8+ T cells had more expanded clones than CD4+ T cells on average. Low levels of normalized T-cell clonal expansion were also seen in some patients who did not respond. The antigen specificity of the clonally expanded peripheral T cells was not determined.

The V and J ends are trimmed by 1 base and 6 bases, leaving 1 base between them. From the cysteine through the phenylalanine, the CDR3 covers 11 amino acids. This entry keeps only the CDR3 DNA: 33 bases, framed from base 1. CDR1 and CDR2 were assigned from the germline V gene as LGHNA and YSLEER. The sequence joins TRBV4-3 to TRBJ1-5, with no D gene named confidently. The sample here was CD4+ or CD8+ T cells sorted from blood, taken in a trial of the OX40 agonist ivuxolimab. This receptor was obtained from an adult with an advanced solid tumor such as melanoma, head and neck, liver or kidney cancer. The DNA is as follows: TGCGCCAGCAGCCAAGCTCAGCCCCAGCATTTT. Translated, this is CASSQAQPQHF.